The rows below give T cell receptor beta chains drawn from one sample of a study of T cells in Graves' hyperthyroidism and ophthalmopathy. TCRdb re-derived calls from the multiplex PCR reads in MiXCR, one entry per CDR3 protein. The repertoire has some 200,000 distinct CDR3 sequences, 17% of them found once; the top ten carry approximately 46%. The sample taken for sequencing was blood. These receptors all stem from a man between 50 and 59 years old with Graves' hyperthyroidism. The CDR3 runs from the conserved cysteine through the conserved F or W. A D gene is named only where the DNA matches it firmly. Size is omitted from some rows. Given values are once, few, many or a class for expanded clones.

V	D	J	size	DNA	CDR3
TRBV7-9	NA	TRBJ2-1	many	TGTGCCAGCAGCCCGGGGGTGTTCCGAGTGACACTCGACAATGAGCAGTTCTTC	CASSPGVFRVTLDNEQFF
TRBV7-2	NA	TRBJ2-5	many	TGTGCCAGCAGCAGGGGCGGGTCGGAGACCCAGTACTTC	CASSRGGSETQYF
TRBV12-3/TRBV12-4	NA	TRBJ2-7	many	TGTGCCAGCAGCCCGACAGTCCACGAGCAGTACTTC	CASSPTVHEQYF
TRBV20-1	TRBD1	TRBJ2-7	many	TGCAGTGCTAGTGACAGGGACTCCTACGAGCAGTACTTC	CSASDRDSYEQYF
TRBV5-5	TRBD1	TRBJ2-7	few	TGTGCCAGCGGTAGACAGGGAGTCCACGAGCAGTACTTC	CASGRQGVHEQYF
TRBV6-2/TRBV6-3	TRBD2	TRBJ2-1	many	TGTGCCAGCAGTTTCGAGGGAGGGCCCTACAATGAGCAGTTCTTC	CASSFEGGPYNEQFF
TRBV15	TRBD2	TRBJ2-1	NA	TGTGCCACCAGCAGGGGGGGACTAGCGGCTTACAATGAGCAGTTCTTC	CATSRGGLAAYNEQFF
TRBV6-2/TRBV6-3	TRBD1	TRBJ2-7	many	TGTGCCAGCAGAAGGACAGGGGACGACGAGCAGTACTTC	CASRRTGDDEQYF
TRBV6-5	NA	TRBJ2-7	many	TGTGCCAGCAGTTACTCCGAGACAGGCTACGAGCAGTACTTC	CASSYSETGYEQYF
TRBV2	NA	TRBJ2-5	once	TGTGCCAGCGGGTCCGGAGCTGGTTGGGAGACCCAGTACTTC	CASGSGAGWETQYF
TRBV4-1	NA	TRBJ1-1	NA	TGCGCCAGCAGTCACCCCCAGCGGGCCACTGAAGCTTTCTTT	CASSHPQRATEAFF
TRBV29-1	TRBD1	TRBJ2-7	many	TGCAGCGTGGCCGGGACAGGGCTCTACGAGCAGTACTTC	CSVAGTGLYEQYF
TRBV2	TRBD2	TRBJ2-7	many	TGTGCCAGCAGTGAAGGGCTAGCGGTTACCTACGAGCAGTACTTC	CASSEGLAVTYEQYF
TRBV2	TRBD2	TRBJ2-4	few	TGTGCCAGCAGCGCAAGTAGCGGGATAGCCAAAAACATTCAGTACTTC	CASSASSGIAKNIQYF
TRBV30	TRBD1	TRBJ1-2	many	TGTGCCTGGAGTCTTACGGACAGGGGAAGTGGCTACACCTTC	CAWSLTDRGSGYTF
TRBV7-6	NA	TRBJ2-3	many	TGTGCCAGCAGCTTAGGGGCGGGGTACACAGATACGCAGTATTTT	CASSLGAGYTDTQYF
TRBV18	TRBD1	TRBJ2-7	many	TGTGCCAGCTCACCAAGGGGGCTTTCCTACGAGCAGTACTTC	CASSPRGLSYEQYF
TRBV6-1	TRBD1	TRBJ2-7	many	TGTGCCAGCAGCGTCGGGACAGGGACATTGTACGAGCAGTACTTC	CASSVGTGTLYEQYF
TRBV27	TRBD1	TRBJ2-7	many	TGTGCCAGCAGTTTTGGACAGGGAACCTACGAGCAGTACTTC	CASSFGQGTYEQYF
TRBV7-3	TRBD1	TRBJ2-3	many	TGTGCCAGCAGCTCGTCGCGGGACAGGATCGATACGCAGTATTTT	CASSSSRDRIDTQYF
TRBV7-8	NA	TRBJ2-2	NA	TGTGCCAGCAGCCCCGGGGAAGGGGAGCTGTTTTTT	CASSPGEGELFF
TRBV9	NA	TRBJ2-1	few	TGTGCCCCCTTCCCAGGCTTTTCCTACAATGAGCAGTTCTTC	CAPFPGFSYNEQFF
TRBV11-2	TRBD1	TRBJ1-5	many	TGTGCCAGCAGCTTAGATACAGGGGGCGGTCAGCCCCAGCATTTT	CASSLDTGGGQPQHF
TRBV7-3	TRBD2	TRBJ2-3	few	TGTGCCAGCAGCACCTCCGGGACTAGAAGTTCTACGCAGTATTTT	CASSTSGTRSSTQYF
TRBV14	NA	TRBJ1-2	few	TGTGCCAGCAGCCAAGTATTGGACGATGGCTACACCTTC	CASSQVLDDGYTF
TRBV5-4	TRBD2	TRBJ2-3	few	TGTGCCAGCAGCCCTACGGCGGGAGCTGATGGTACGCAGTATTTT	CASSPTAGADGTQYF
TRBV18	NA	TRBJ2-1	many	TGTGCCAGCTCACAAATTACTAGTGCCGATGAGCAGTTCTTC	CASSQITSADEQFF
TRBV20-1	TRBD2	TRBJ2-3	many	TGCAGTGCTACCACTAGCGGGAGTGCAGATACGCAGTATTTT	CSATTSGSADTQYF
TRBV14	TRBD1	TRBJ1-4	NA	TGTGCCAGCAGCCAAGACCAAACAGGGGAGAGGGAAAAACTGTTTTTT	CASSQDQTGEREKLFF
TRBV25-1	NA	TRBJ2-1	NA	TGTGCCAGCAGTGAGGTAGACTACAATGAGCAGTTCTTC	CASSEVDYNEQFF
TRBV7-2	TRBD2	TRBJ2-1	NA	TGTGCCAGCAGCCCTAGCGGATTCTACAATGAGCAGTTCTTC	CASSPSGFYNEQFF
TRBV12-3/TRBV12-4	NA	TRBJ2-1	NA	TGTGCCAGCAGTTCGAGGACTACTTTCTACAATGAGCAGTTCTTC	CASSSRTTFYNEQFF
TRBV20-1	NA	TRBJ2-7	many	TGCAGTGCTAGTGTCAGGGCCCCCTACGAGCAGTACTTC	CSASVRAPYEQYF
TRBV6-1	NA	TRBJ2-6	NA	TGTGCCAGCAGTTACGCGGGCTCTGGGGCCAACGTCCTGACTTTC	CASSYAGSGANVLTF
TRBV10-3	NA	TRBJ1-1	many	TGTGCCATCAGTGAAGAACGGTCGGCTGAAGCTTTCTTT	CAISEERSAEAFF
TRBV20-1	NA	TRBJ2-7	NA	TGCAGTGCAGACCGACTCCCCTCAGACCTTTACGAGCAGTACTTC	CSADRLPSDLYEQYF
TRBV11-2	NA	TRBJ2-3	many	TGTGCCAGCAGCTTAGATACGACGGAGACAGATACGCAGTATTTT	CASSLDTTETDTQYF
TRBV6-1	NA	TRBJ1-1	NA	TGTGCCAGCAGTGAAGAGGGGGGCGCAACTGAAGCTTTCTTT	CASSEEGGATEAFF
TRBV20-1	NA	TRBJ1-5	many	TGCAGTGCTAGGGTGAGCAATCAGCCCCAGCATTTT	CSARVSNQPQHF
TRBV5-8	NA	TRBJ1-3	many	TGTGCCAGCAGCCTGCAGAGGGATAGTGGAAACACCATATATTTT	CASSLQRDSGNTIYF
TRBV28	TRBD1	TRBJ2-2	many	TGTGCCAGCAGTGGGGGGACAGGGAGAGCCGGGGAGCTGTTTTTT	CASSGGTGRAGELFF
TRBV11-3	NA	TRBJ2-1	few	TGTGCCAGCAGCTTAGGGGGGCTAGCGGAAAGGAATGAGCAGTTCTTC	CASSLGGLAERNEQFF
TRBV20-1	NA	TRBJ1-5	few	TGCAGTGCTAGAAGGCGCCGGGACTCTAGCAATCAGCCCCAGCATTTT	CSARRRRDSSNQPQHF
TRBV28	NA	TRBJ2-1	many	TGTGCCAGCAGTTTGAAAATGGCCCGGGCGGGAATCTCCTACAATGAGCAGTTCTTC	CASSLKMARAGISYNEQFF
TRBV30	NA	TRBJ2-1	many	TGTGCCTTCCTGACCTACAATGAGCAGTTCTTC	CAFLTYNEQFF
TRBV28	NA	TRBJ1-1	few	TGTGCCAGCACTCTAACAGGGTCCAACACTGAAGCTTTCTTT	CASTLTGSNTEAFF
TRBV2	NA	TRBJ1-1	few	TGTGCCAGCAAATTGAAAAACCGGGCTTTCTTT	CASKLKNRAFF
TRBV7-6	NA	TRBJ2-7	many	TGTGCCAGCAGCTTAATGTCGGTTTCCTACGAGCAGTACTTC	CASSLMSVSYEQYF
TRBV30	NA	TRBJ2-5	NA	TGTGCCTGGCGGGATCGAGCTGCGATCCAAGAGACCCAGTACTTC	CAWRDRAAIQETQYF
TRBV20-1	NA	TRBJ2-7	many	TGCAGTGCTAGAGTTACTCAGGGTTCCGAGCAGTACTTC	CSARVTQGSEQYF
TRBV11-1	NA	TRBJ2-7	many	TGTGCCAGCAGCTTAGGGTTCACGGAGACCTACGAGCAGTACTTC	CASSLGFTETYEQYF
TRBV28	NA	TRBJ1-1	many	TGTGCCAGCAGTCCCCTCTATGGCGGAAACACTGAAGCTTTCTTT	CASSPLYGGNTEAFF
TRBV28	TRBD1	TRBJ1-3	many	TGTGCCAGCAACGACGGACAGGAGTTCTCTGGAAACACCATATATTTT	CASNDGQEFSGNTIYF